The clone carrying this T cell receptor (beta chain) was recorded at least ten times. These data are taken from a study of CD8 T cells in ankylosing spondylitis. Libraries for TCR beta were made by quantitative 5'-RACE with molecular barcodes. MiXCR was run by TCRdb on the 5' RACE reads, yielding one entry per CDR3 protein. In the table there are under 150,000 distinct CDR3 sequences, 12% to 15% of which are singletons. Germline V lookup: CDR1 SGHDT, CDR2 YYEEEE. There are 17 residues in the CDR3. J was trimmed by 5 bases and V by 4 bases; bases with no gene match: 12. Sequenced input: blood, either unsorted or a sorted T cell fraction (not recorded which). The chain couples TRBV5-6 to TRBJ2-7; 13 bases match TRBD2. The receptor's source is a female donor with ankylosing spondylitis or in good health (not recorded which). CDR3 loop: CASSPGGLAGHGNEQYF. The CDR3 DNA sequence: TGTGCCAGCAGCCCCGGGGGACTAGCGGGGCATGGGAACGAGCAGTACTTC.